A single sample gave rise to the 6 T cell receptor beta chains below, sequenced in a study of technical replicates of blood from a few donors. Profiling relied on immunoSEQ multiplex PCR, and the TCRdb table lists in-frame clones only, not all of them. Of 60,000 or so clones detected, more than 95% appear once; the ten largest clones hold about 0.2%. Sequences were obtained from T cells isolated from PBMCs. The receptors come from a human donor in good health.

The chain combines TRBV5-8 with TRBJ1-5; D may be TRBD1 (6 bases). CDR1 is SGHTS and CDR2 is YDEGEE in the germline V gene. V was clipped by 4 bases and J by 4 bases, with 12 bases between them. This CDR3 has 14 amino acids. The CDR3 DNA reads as TGTGCCAGCAGCCCGTTGACAGGTAATCAGCCCCAGCATTTT. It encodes CASSPLTGNQPQHF.

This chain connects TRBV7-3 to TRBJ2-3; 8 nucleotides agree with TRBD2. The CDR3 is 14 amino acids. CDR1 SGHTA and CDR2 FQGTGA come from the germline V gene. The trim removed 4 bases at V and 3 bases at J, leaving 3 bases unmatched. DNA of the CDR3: TGTGCCAGCAGCTCGGGGGGGGTAACAGATACGCAGTATTTT. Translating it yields CASSSGGVTDTQYF.

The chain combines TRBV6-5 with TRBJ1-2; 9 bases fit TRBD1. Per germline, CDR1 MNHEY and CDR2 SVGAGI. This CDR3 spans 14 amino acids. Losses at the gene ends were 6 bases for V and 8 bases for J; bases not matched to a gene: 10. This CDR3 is CASRPGQGDGGYTF. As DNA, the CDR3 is TGTGCCAGCAGGCCGGGACAGGGAGATGGAGGCTACACCTTC.

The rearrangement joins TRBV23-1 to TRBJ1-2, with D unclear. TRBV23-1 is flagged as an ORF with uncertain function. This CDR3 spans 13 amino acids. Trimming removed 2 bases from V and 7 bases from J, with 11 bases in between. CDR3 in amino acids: CASSQPASSGYTF. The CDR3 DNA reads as TGCGCCAGCAGTCAACCCGCCTCCAGTGGCTACACCTTC.

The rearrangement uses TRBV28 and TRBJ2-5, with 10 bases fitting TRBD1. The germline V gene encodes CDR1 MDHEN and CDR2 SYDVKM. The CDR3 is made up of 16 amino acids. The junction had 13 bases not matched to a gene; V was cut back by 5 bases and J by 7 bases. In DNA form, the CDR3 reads TGTGCCAGCAGTAGCCCCGGGACAGGGGTCTTCTGGACCCAGTACTTC. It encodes CASSSPGTGVFWTQYF.

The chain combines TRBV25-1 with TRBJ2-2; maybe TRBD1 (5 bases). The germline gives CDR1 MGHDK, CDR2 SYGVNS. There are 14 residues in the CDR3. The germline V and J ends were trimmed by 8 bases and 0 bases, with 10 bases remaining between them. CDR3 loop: CASAGQANTGELFF. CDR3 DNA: TGTGCCAGCGCAGGGCAAGCGAACACCGGGGAGCTGTTTTTT.